The text below deals with one T cell receptor (beta chain). Its cognate antigen is unknown. Its ends do not fully match the called genes, so a read error is possible. The sample contains more than one DNA sequence encoding this CDR3. The data were taken from a study of cytomegalovirus exposure and HLA in healthy donors. The CDR3 is 12 residues long. The germline CDR1 and CDR2 sequences are SEHNR and FQNEAQ (reference sequence). The study's findings and limits: Earlier analysis found most TCR beta V segments productive about 87% or about 30% of the time. Available immune exposure information covered CMV serostatus only. Most TCR sequences were seen very rarely across donors, but some public TCRs occurred in many.

Amplification used 60 Vbeta primers and 13 Jbeta primers. TCRdb's table, derived via immunoSEQ multiplex PCR, lists solely in-frame clones and lacks some. The data show about 200,000 clones, roughly 83% seen once. The rearrangement uses TRBV7-9 and TRBJ2-7; the D is unclear. The source is a boy younger than 10 in good health and CMV-seronegative. Specimen: PBMCs. The CDR3: CSSSLDGYEQYF. CDR3 in DNA: TGTTCCAGCAGTCTAGACGGATACGAGCAGTACTTC.